This T cell receptor beta chain was identified in a study of cytomegalovirus exposure and HLA in healthy donors (dated by TCRdb to between 2016 and 2019). Study-wide context: An earlier analysis of 550 to 700 of the donors reported approximately 300 Gb of sequence data and 120 million or so unique TCR beta sequences from 150 million to 200 million T cells. An early release covering around 630 HLA-typed donors comprised about 300 gigabases of sequencing data and around 85 million unique TCR sequences. Among the roughly 400 genotyped donors, 75% to 90% belonged to the genetic ancestry cluster associated with self-reported Caucasian donors. The study aimed to test whether cataloging public T cell receptors could reveal signatures of past pathogen exposure. The study profiled the T cell repertoires of more than 500 subjects by immunosequencing and related them to cytomegalovirus serostatus. A separate validation cohort of roughly 130 different subjects was used in addition to the roughly 700-subject first cohort. To predict cytomegalovirus infection status, the study brought together high-throughput TCR immunosequencing, statistical association of individual TCRs with disease status, and machine learning. A later analysis re-examined previously published TCR beta repertoires from 500 to 700 donors and added high-resolution HLA genotyping to investigate patterns of TCR occurrence. In the later analysis, no new phenotypic data were used to find candidate immune exposures; instead, reliance was placed on TCR beta sequences and their occurrence across donors. An earlier analysis of around 580 of the donors used high-throughput TCR beta sequencing to judge whether each TCR beta V gene segment behaved as functional or pseudogenic. Alongside the repertoire data, information on donor age, sex, ethnicity and CMV serostatus was compiled. Genome-wide SNP genotypes for about three fifths of the roughly 700 donors were used in a later genetic analysis, which treated that subset as a discovery cohort. All discovery cohort repertoires had been generated on a single sequencing platform. HLA typing included class I and class II loci at four-digit resolution. The number of donors typed differed by locus, with about 629-630 for A, B, C, DRB1 and DQB1, 522 for DQA1, over 600 for DPA1, and 450 to 480 for DPB1. Four to six DR-DQ haplotypes were handled as single units for association and clustering because linkage in the cohort was strong. Among roughly 400 genotyped donors of the cohort, an average of around 250,000 unique TCR beta nucleotide sequences was sequenced per donor, of which roughly 17% were non-productive.

Notes on this clone: Its antigen is currently not known. Per-base qualities were not stored, and no clone one base away is much larger.

Libraries were prepared through the immunoSEQ multiplex PCR assay. For the multiplex PCR, a mixture combining 60 forward primers for TCR Vbeta segments and 13 reverse primers for TCR Jbeta segments was used. Amplification of the CDR3 region of rearranged TCR beta genes was performed with a multiplex PCR assay on genomic DNA. The amplified TCR beta libraries were sequenced on the Illumina HiSeq System as 87-base-pair reads. The study's own analysis went as follows. Across the 600 to 700 repertoires, a later analysis counted tens of millions of unique TCR beta chains, some 11 million of which were shared by at least two donors. Raw reads were error-corrected and collapsed into unique sequences by a nearest-neighbor algorithm in which closely related sequences were merged to remove PCR and sequencing errors. To assign V, D and J gene segments, CDR3 sequences were aligned to IMGT reference sequences. For a sequence to be retained, a match of at least six nucleotides to both a V gene segment and a J gene segment was required. Rearrangements were classified as productive when the CDR3 lacked stop codons and remained in frame with V and J, and all other rearrangements were classified as non-productive. Following IMGT convention, CDR3 was defined as the stretch from the second conserved V-encoded cysteine to the conserved J-encoded phenylalanine. In an earlier analysis of 550 to 650 of the donors, sequences lacking an unambiguous match to a single V gene segment were excluded. In an earlier analysis of roughly 500 of the donors, V segments were called functional above 56.7% productive rearrangements and were called segregating when the between-donor standard deviation exceeded 5%. A statistical classification framework was built to diagnose cytomegalovirus status from the catalog of TCR beta chain sequences. V and J gene assignment, in a later analysis, came from comparing TCR nucleotide sequences with IMGT/GENE-DB human TR gene sequences. The TCRdist pipeline was used in a later analysis to assign CDR3 sequences and most-parsimonious VDJ recombination scenarios. In a later analysis, every TCR beta chain was defined by the combination of its CDR3 amino acid sequence and its V-gene family, and reads without a unique V-gene family were dropped. To address suspected cross-contamination and a sequencing artifact, a later analysis removed some 620 highly shared, low-generation-probability nucleotide sequences. For each public chain, a later analysis derived a clonal expansion index from normalized ranks of inferred template counts within each repertoire. A later analysis computed generation probabilities with a VDJ recombination model fitted to out-of-frame rearrangements, and checked the results against IGoR. A later analysis scored TCR-TCR, TCR-HLA and TCR-CMV co-occurrence with hypergeometric tests, applying a repertoire-size bias correction to TCR pairs. To estimate false discovery rates, a later analysis permuted the HLA or CMV assignments 20 times. In a later analysis, co-occurring TCRs were grouped using DBSCAN, with TCRdist sequence similarity added in when clustering inside HLA-allele-positive subsets. Repertoires with fewer than 30,000 or more than 120,000 public chains were left out of co-occurrence clustering, as were about 5 repertoires with anomalous nucleotide sharing. The immuneACCESS repertoire file appears here via TCRdb, limited to in-frame rearrangements. These files lack a portion of the clones; in checked studies, under half of the deficit traces to unresolved V genes, and the cause of the others is not known. V and J calls and clone size follow that table, whereas D and trimming were derived from the DNA. The sample table shows 200,000 or so clones, and approximately 85% are seen once. The biggest ten clones account for around 6% of the sample.

In total, 630 or so healthy bone marrow donors made up the cohort. At the time of sampling, every cohort member was nominally healthy, though immune exposures that went unrecorded were likely present. The donor tested CMV seropositive, placing the donor among the 289 seropositive members of the cohort. Every donor gave a peripheral blood sample, and the peripheral blood mononuclear cells from that sample were used for TCR beta sequencing. Genomic DNA was extracted from the blood cell samples with the Qiagen DNeasy Blood Extraction Kit. Study-wide findings and limitations: The cohort was sequenced for TCR beta chains only, and without alpha or paired-chain data the features that could be detected were limited. A further reported finding was that TCR beta sequences accurately predicted the HLA-A and HLA-B alleles for most subjects in the first cohort. The study gave a list of over 150 TCR beta chains associated with cytomegalovirus. Roughly 15 rarely observed V segments, including chromosome 9 orphons, were excluded from the earlier analysis of several hundred of the donors because counts were too low. Linkage disequilibrium might explain the correlated functional status among segregating V segments, but an unknown experimental factor could not be excluded. In a later analysis, some 18,000 TCR beta sequences were associated with specific HLA alleles at a false discovery rate of 0.05. CMV serostatus was the only immune exposure information available for the cohort. Because HLA typing was unavailable for some donors at each locus, only the typed subset was used in association tests. A group of highly shared sequence variants was considered likely to be a technical artifact of the sequencing pipeline. When HLA alleles, especially DR and DQ, strongly co-occurred, TCR associations were difficult to assign to individual alleles. Several of the top co-occurrence clusters appeared to be linked to parvovirus B19, influenza, CMV and Epstein-Barr virus, according to a later analysis. Most TCR sequences were observed very rarely across donors, whereas some public TCRs were present in many individuals. The classifier was reported to diagnose cytomegalovirus status with high specificity and sensitivity in both the original cohort and the validation cohort. A later analysis found that TCR association rates varied across HLA loci, with DRB1 alleles showing the most associated TCRs and HLA-C alleles the fewest. V-gene and J-gene trimming of TCR beta chains was associated with a missense DCLRE1C variant in a later genetic analysis, and the association was replicated in an independent cohort. Three of the identified cytomegalovirus-associated TCR beta chains were confirmed in vitro to be specific for cytomegalovirus antigens. A later genetic analysis reported fewer N-insertions in productive TCRs among donors in an Asian-associated ancestry cluster than the roughly 700-donor mean. The authors suggested that the approach could potentially be extended to other disease states and immunological phenotypes. In a later analysis, HLA-associated TCR beta chains showed more clonal expansion and lower generation probabilities than non-associated chains that were equally common. A later analysis found that most CMV-associated TCR beta chains appeared HLA-restricted, with HLA associations seemingly driven largely by CMV exposure. Presence/absence analyses assumed roughly uniform sequencing depth across donors, an assumption that may not hold. In an earlier analysis of over 550 of the donors, most TCR beta V segments were observed in productive rearrangements about 87% or about 30% of the time, broadly matching IMGT annotations.

The sequencing input was PBMCs. The sequence derives from a woman in her fifties or sixties in good health and CMV-seropositive.

The CDR3 region reads CASSQDIGGTEAFF. The sequence in DNA is TGCGCCAGCAGCCAAGACATTGGAGGCACTGAAGCTTTCTTT. The sequence is built from TRBV4-3 and TRBJ1-1, with no reliable assignment of the D segment. As encoded in the germline V gene, CDR1 is LGHNA while CDR2 is YSLEER. V gives up 0 bases and J gives up 4 bases, and the segment between their germline ends measures 9 bases. Including cysteine and phenylalanine, the CDR3 has 14 amino acids. Solely the CDR3 DNA is kept, with 42 bases framed from the first base.